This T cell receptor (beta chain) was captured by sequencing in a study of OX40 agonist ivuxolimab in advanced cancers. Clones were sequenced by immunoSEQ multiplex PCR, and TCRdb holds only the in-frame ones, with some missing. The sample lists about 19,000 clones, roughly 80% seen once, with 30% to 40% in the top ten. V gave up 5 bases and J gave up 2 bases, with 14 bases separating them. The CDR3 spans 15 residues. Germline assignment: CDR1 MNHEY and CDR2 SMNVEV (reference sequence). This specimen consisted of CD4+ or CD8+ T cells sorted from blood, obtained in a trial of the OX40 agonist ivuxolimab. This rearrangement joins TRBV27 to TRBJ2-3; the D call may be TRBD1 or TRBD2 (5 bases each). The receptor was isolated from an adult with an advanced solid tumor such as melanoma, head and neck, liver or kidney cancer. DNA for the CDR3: TGTGCCAGCAGTCCTCCGGGACCTGTCACAGATACGCAGTATTTT. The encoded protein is CASSPPGPVTDTQYF.